This paragraph covers one T cell receptor beta chain sequence. Here immunoSEQ multiplex PCR was the method, and the copy in TCRdb shows in-frame clones only, minus some. The table records under 150,000 clones, around 89% of them present only once. This sample was taken from a study of blood T cell repertoires in COVID-19. Sequenced input: peripheral blood. The receptor's source is a man aged 70 or older with active COVID-19.

The CDR3 reads CASSPLRDRGADTQYF. The CDR3 nucleotides read TGTGCCAGCAGTCCACTCCGGGACAGGGGGGCAGATACGCAGTATTTT. This sequence joins TRBV28 and TRBJ2-3; 11 nucleotides line up with TRBD1. The CDR3 totals 16 residues. Germline CDR1 MDHEN, CDR2 SYDVKM. The ends lost 5 bases at V and 4 bases at J; junction bases unmatched: 8.